The 7 T cell receptor beta chains below come from one sample, sequenced in a study of neurological immune-mediated disorders (dated by TCRdb to the late 2010s). To prepare the library, 5' RACE was applied. Sequencing relied on an Illumina HiSeq 2500. TCRdb applied fastp at Q25 and MiXCR to the public reads, then kept only in-frame beta chains. Rows with a matching CDR3 protein are joined into one entry that keeps the most common DNA and genes. The sample includes more than 50,000 distinct CDR3 sequences, with roughly 10% observed a single time. Of the sample, approximately 1.8% is held by the ten largest clones. The material sequenced was PBMCs. The source of these receptors is a man between 60 and 75 years old in good health.

In this sample, this clonotype turned up many times. The V gene is TRBV20-1, the J gene TRBJ2-1; D is perhaps TRBD2 (6 bases). The CDR3 extends over 15 amino acids. Germline assignment: CDR1 DFQATT and CDR2 SNEGSKA (reference sequence). Trimming removed 5 bases from V and 4 bases from J, with 18 bases in between. This CDR3 is CSAGNRDFQYNEQFF. The CDR3 DNA follows: TGCAGTGCTGGAAACCGGGACTTCCAGTACAATGAGCAGTTCTTC.

This clonotype was observed at least ten times. The V and J genes are TRBV20-1 and TRBJ2-3; no clear D. V shed 1 base and J shed 1 base, with 9 bases lying between them. The CDR3 is 14 amino acids. Germline V lookup: CDR1 DFQATT, CDR2 SNEGSKA (reference sequence). The CDR3 loop reads CSARGVGGTDTQYF. CDR3 sequence (DNA): TGCAGTGCTAGAGGGGTTGGCGGCACAGATACGCAGTATTTT.

In this sample, this clonotype turned up once. V and J are TRBV7-2 and TRBJ2-4; tentatively, D is TRBD1 or TRBD2 (5 bases each). The length of the CDR3 is 12 residues. V gave up 4 bases and J gave up 8 bases, with 9 bases separating them. From germline, CDR1 is SGHTA and CDR2 FQGNSA. In nucleotides, the CDR3 is TGTGCCAGCAGCTCTCTGGGACACATTCAGTACTTC. Translating it yields CASSSLGHIQYF.

In this sample, this clonotype turned up many times. The DNA for the CDR3 is TGTGCCAGCAGCCCAGTGGGTTTAGGGCAGCCCCAGCATTTT. Translation: CASSPVGLGQPQHF. J is TRBJ1-5 and V is TRBV7-2; D call uncertain. The CDR3 loop spans 14 amino acids. Trimming took off 5 bases at V and 7 bases at J, with 15 bases between the two ends. CDR1 and CDR2 from the germline V gene are SGHTA and FQGNSA.

This clonotype was observed at least ten times. The chain employs TRBV12-3 or TRBV12-4 and TRBJ1-1; D uncertain. This CDR3 has 11 residues. The V end was cut by 6 bases, the J end by 6 bases, with 8 bases between. The CDR3 nucleotides read TGTGCCAGCAGGTTCCTCGCTGAAGCTTTCTTT. It codes for CASRFLAEAFF.

V gene TRBV5-1 combines with J gene TRBJ1-6; D unclear. This CDR3 comprises 15 residues. Trimming removed 4 bases at V and 5 bases at J, with 13 bases between. Germline V CDR1 and CDR2: SGHRS, YFSETQ. The CDR3 loop is CASSPRPGDNSPLHF. CDR3 bases: TGCGCCAGCAGCCCTCGTCCAGGCGATAATTCACCCCTCCACTTT.

This clonotype was counted at least ten times. The chain is built from TRBV12-5 and TRBJ1-6; 7 positions match TRBD1. This CDR3 has 15 residues. J was trimmed by 8 bases and V by 2 bases; bases with no gene match: 6. Germline CDR1 is LGHNT and CDR2 is FRNRAP. The CDR3 is CASGLSRQGYSPLHF. CDR3 nucleotide sequence: TGTGCTAGTGGTTTGTCCCGACAGGGATATTCACCCCTCCACTTT. Full variable domain (rest looked up from reference TRBV12-5 and TRBJ1-6): DARVTQTPRHKVTEMGQEVTMRCQPILGHNTVFWYRQTMMQGLELLAYFRNRAPLDDSGMPKDRFSAEMPDATLATLKIQPSEPRDSAVYFCASGLSRQGYSPLHFGNGTRLTVT.